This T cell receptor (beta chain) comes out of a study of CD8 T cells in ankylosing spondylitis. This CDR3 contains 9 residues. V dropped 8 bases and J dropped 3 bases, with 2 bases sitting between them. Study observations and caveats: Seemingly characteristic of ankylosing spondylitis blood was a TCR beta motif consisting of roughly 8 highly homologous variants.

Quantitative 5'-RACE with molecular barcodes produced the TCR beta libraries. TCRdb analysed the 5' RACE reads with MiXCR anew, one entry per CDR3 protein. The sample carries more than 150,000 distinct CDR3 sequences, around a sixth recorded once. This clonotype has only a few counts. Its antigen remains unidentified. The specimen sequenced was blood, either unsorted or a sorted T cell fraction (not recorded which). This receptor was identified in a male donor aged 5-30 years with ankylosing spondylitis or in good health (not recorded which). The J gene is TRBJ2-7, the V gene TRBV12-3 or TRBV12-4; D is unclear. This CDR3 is CASGYEQYV. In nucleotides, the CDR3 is TGTGCCAGCGGCTACGAGCAGTACGTC.